This record covers a single TCR beta chain. Its target antigen remains unknown. Per-base quality was not reported, and no clone a single base away is much larger than it. The sample is drawn from a study of technical replicates of blood from a handful of donors (dated by TCRdb to about 2017). Library preparation used the immunoSEQ multiplex PCR assay. This is the immuneACCESS table as TCRdb keeps it, with only in-frame sequences that have V and J called. A part of the clones is gone; compared with another copy, unresolved V genes explain less than half, and the rest is unexplained. The sample includes about 74,000 clones, with just under 95% observed a single time. In total, the top ten clones hold about 0.27% of the sample. CDR1 and CDR2 (LNHDA, SQIVND) derive from the germline V gene (reference sequence). The CDR3 goes from the cysteine to the phenylalanine over 12 residues. Just CDR3 DNA is preserved here, 36 bases in frame from base 1. V is pared back by 9 bases and J by 6 bases, with 12 bases lying between the germline termini.

The rearranged segments are TRBV19 and TRBJ1-5, with the D gene call left open. Sequencing was performed on T cells isolated from PBMCs. The sequence derives from a human donor in good health. The DNA sequence reads TGTGCCAGGACACCTTTGGGTCAGCCCCAGCATTTT. This yields the protein CARTPLGQPQHF.